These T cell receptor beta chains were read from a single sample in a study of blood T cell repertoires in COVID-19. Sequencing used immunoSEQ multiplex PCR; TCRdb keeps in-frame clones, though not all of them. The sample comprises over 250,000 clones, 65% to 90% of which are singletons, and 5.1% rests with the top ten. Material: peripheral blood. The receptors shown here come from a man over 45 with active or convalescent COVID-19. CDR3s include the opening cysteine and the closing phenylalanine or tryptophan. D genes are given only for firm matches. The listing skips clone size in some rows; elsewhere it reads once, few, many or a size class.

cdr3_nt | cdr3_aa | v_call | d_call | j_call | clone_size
TGTGCCAGCAGCTTGGTCAGAGGGAGTGCCAAAAACATTCAGTACTTC | CASSLVRGSAKNIQYF | TRBV11-2 | - | TRBJ2-4 | -
TGTGCCAGCAGCATAGACAGGGGGTTCACTGAAGCTTTCTTT | CASSIDRGFTEAFF | TRBV11-2 | TRBD1 | TRBJ1-1 | -
TGCGCCAGCAGCTTGAATCAGGGGAACACTGAAGCTTTCTTT | CASSLNQGNTEAFF | TRBV5-1 | - | TRBJ1-1 | -
TGTGCCAGTAGTATAGCACACAGGGACCTGACCGGCTACACCTTC | CASSIAHRDLTGYTF | TRBV19 | - | TRBJ1-2 | -
TGTGCCAGCAGTAAAACAGGGGACACTGAAGCTTTCTTT | CASSKTGDTEAFF | TRBV12-3/TRBV12-4 | TRBD1 | TRBJ1-1 | -
TGTGCCAGCTCACCACCGGACAGGGGGCACGGTAATTCACCCCTCCACTTT | CASSPPDRGHGNSPLHF | TRBV18 | TRBD1 | TRBJ1-6 | once
TGTGCCAGCAGCTCCAGGGGAGACAAGAATCAGCCCCAGCATTTT | CASSSRGDKNQPQHF | TRBV7-4 | - | TRBJ1-5 | -
TGTGCCAGCAGCCACCTGACTGAAAACACCGGGGAGCTGTTTTTT | CASSHLTENTGELFF | TRBV7-2 | - | TRBJ2-2 | -
TGTGCCAGCAGGGGGACAGGGGACAATCAGCCCCAGCATTTT | CASRGTGDNQPQHF | TRBV2 | TRBD1 | TRBJ1-5 | -
TGTGCCAGCTCACGGTCAGACACAGCCAACTATGGCTACACCTTC | CASSRSDTANYGYTF | TRBV18 | - | TRBJ1-2 | -
TGTGCCAGTAGTATAGGGCTCTCTGGGGCCAACGTCCTGACTTTC | CASSIGLSGANVLTF | TRBV19 | - | TRBJ2-6 | -
TGTGCCAGCAGCCTGGGACATTACTCTGGAAACACCATATATTTT | CASSLGHYSGNTIYF | TRBV6-5 | - | TRBJ1-3 | -
TGTGCCAGCAGCCAAGGCGGGCTCGCCACAGATACGCAGTATTTT | CASSQGGLATDTQYF | TRBV3-1/TRBV3-2 | - | TRBJ2-3 | -
TGTGCCAGCAGTCAAAGACAGGGCCTGGGCTACACCTTC | CASSQRQGLGYTF | TRBV28 | TRBD1 | TRBJ1-2 | -
TGTGCCAGCAGTGAAGCCAGGGGGCCGGGACAGCCCCAGCATTTT | CASSEARGPGQPQHF | TRBV2 | TRBD1 | TRBJ1-5 | -
TGTGCCAGCAGTGAAGGTTATGTGTTATACAATGAGCAGTTCTTC | CASSEGYVLYNEQFF | TRBV6-1 | - | TRBJ2-1 | -
TGTGCCAGCAGCCTGGAGTACGCGGGAGGGTTTGACACCGGGGAGCTGTTTTTT | CASSLEYAGGFDTGELFF | TRBV11-2 | TRBD2 | TRBJ2-2 | -
TGTGCCTGGAGTAAGGACAGTTACACCGGGGAGCTGTTTTTT | CAWSKDSYTGELFF | TRBV30 | - | TRBJ2-2 | -
TGCAGCGTTGATCCAGCGGGGGGGGAGACCCAGTACTTC | CSVDPAGGETQYF | TRBV29-1 | TRBD2 | TRBJ2-5 | -
TGTGCCAGTAGTCTAGACCTTCGGACAGCCCAAGAGACCCAGTACTTC | CASSLDLRTAQETQYF | TRBV19 | - | TRBJ2-5 | -
TGTGCCAGCAGCCCCCCCCGGGGGGCGAAGACCGGGGAGCTGTTTTTT | CASSPPRGAKTGELFF | TRBV28 | - | TRBJ2-2 | -
TGTGCCAGTAGCACTGGACAGGGGGCGTACGAGCAGTACTTC | CASSTGQGAYEQYF | TRBV19 | TRBD1 | TRBJ2-7 | -
TGCGCCAGCAGCCAAGATGAGGGAAGAGACGAGCAGTACTTC | CASSQDEGRDEQYF | TRBV4-1 | - | TRBJ2-7 | once
TGTGCCACAACCCGCGGAGATACGCAGTATTTT | CATTRGDTQYF | TRBV19 | - | TRBJ2-3 | -
TGTGCCAGCAGCGCCCGGGACAGGGGCAACTACGAGCAGTACTTC | CASSARDRGNYEQYF | TRBV7-9 | TRBD1 | TRBJ2-7 | once
TGCGCCAGCAGCTTGAGTGAAGCGGGGGGGCTGTTTTTT | CASSLSEAGGLFF | TRBV5-1 | TRBD2 | TRBJ2-2 | -
TGTGCCAGCAGCGCCCCAGGGAGGGGCTACACCTTC | CASSAPGRGYTF | TRBV5-4 | - | TRBJ1-2 | -
TGTGCCTGGACCCATAGATTGGGGACAAAGACCGGGGAGCTGTTTTTT | CAWTHRLGTKTGELFF | TRBV30 | - | TRBJ2-2 | -
TGTGCCAGCAGTGAATGGTCTAGTAGAGGGTTATCTGAAGGCTACACCTTC | CASSEWSSRGLSEGYTF | TRBV25-1 | - | TRBJ1-2 | -
TGTGCCAGCTCACCAACTGAGGGGGCCAGAAACACCATATATTTT | CASSPTEGARNTIYF | TRBV18 | TRBD1 | TRBJ1-3 | -
TGTGCCAGCAGCGTAGGCCCAGCGGGAGTGCACAATGAGCAGTTCTTC | CASSVGPAGVHNEQFF | TRBV9 | TRBD2 | TRBJ2-1 | -
TGCGCCAGCCGCGTTTCGGCGGGGCGCCGCACTGAAGCTTTCTTT | CASRVSAGRRTEAFF | TRBV10-2 | - | TRBJ1-1 | -
TGTGCCACCAGCGACCCGGGACAGCTAAACACCATATATTTT | CATSDPGQLNTIYF | TRBV15 | TRBD1 | TRBJ1-3 | -
TGCGCCAGCAGCCAGGACAGGGATCAGCCCCAGCATTTT | CASSQDRDQPQHF | TRBV4-1 | TRBD1 | TRBJ1-5 | -
TGTGCCAGCAGTTTAGGGGGCGCGGTCCCTGAAGCTTTCTTT | CASSLGGAVPEAFF | TRBV27 | - | TRBJ1-1 | -
TGCGCCAGCAGTCCCGGACAGGGAGAGGCAGATACGCAGTATTTT | CASSPGQGEADTQYF | TRBV5-1 | TRBD1 | TRBJ2-3 | -
TGTGCCAGCAGTTACTCGATTGCATTACAGGCCTACGAGCAGTACTTC | CASSYSIALQAYEQYF | TRBV6-5 | - | TRBJ2-7 | -
TGTGCCAGCAGTTCACCCGGGACAGTCTATGGCTACACCTTC | CASSSPGTVYGYTF | TRBV28 | TRBD1 | TRBJ1-2 | -
TGTGCCATCAGGCCGCATACAGGGGCCACTGAAGCTTTCTTT | CAIRPHTGATEAFF | TRBV10-3 | TRBD1 | TRBJ1-1 | few
TGTGCCAGCTCACCGCCCAACAGAGGAAACACCATATATTTT | CASSPPNRGNTIYF | TRBV18 | - | TRBJ1-3 | -
TGTGCCAGCAGCAGGGACTCCTACGAGCAGTACTTC | CASSRDSYEQYF | TRBV6-5 | - | TRBJ2-7 | -
TGTGCCAGCAGCCAAGAAGGGTCCTCAGGGTTCACTAATGAAAAACTGTTTTTT | CASSQEGSSGFTNEKLFF | TRBV4-2 | - | TRBJ1-4 | -
TGTGCCAGCTCACCCCCGGGACAGGGATACGAGCAGTACTTC | CASSPPGQGYEQYF | TRBV18 | TRBD1 | TRBJ2-7 | -
TGTGCCTGGATGGGCAGGCTAACCTCCTACGAGCAGTACTTC | CAWMGRLTSYEQYF | TRBV30 | - | TRBJ2-7 | -
TGTGCCAGCAGCCAGGATTCCCTCTACACCTTC | CASSQDSLYTF | TRBV11-2 | - | TRBJ1-2 | few
TGCGCCAGCAGCTTGGGGGCGGGACCATACAATGAGCAGTTCTTC | CASSLGAGPYNEQFF | TRBV5-1 | - | TRBJ2-1 | -
TGTGCCAGTAGTATGGGGCAGCCGAGGAATCAGCCCCAGCATTTT | CASSMGQPRNQPQHF | TRBV19 | - | TRBJ1-5 | -
TGTGCCAGCAGTGAAAGGGCCTGGCTAGCGGGACAAGATACGCAGTATTTT | CASSERAWLAGQDTQYF | TRBV2 | TRBD2 | TRBJ2-3 | -